Listed below are T cell receptor beta chains from one sample, sequenced in a study of metastatic and nonmetastatic thyroid tumors. TCRdb used MiXCR to call clones anew from the PCR reads. The data contain about 45,000 clones, roughly 4% of them singletons. Sequenced: blood. Source of these receptors: a female donor with papillary thyroid cancer or a benign thyroid nodule (not recorded which). Some clones in this sample may be carry-over from other donors' samples. The CDR3 runs from the conserved cysteine through the conserved F or W. The D gene is left open where the match is weak. Some rows mark clone size as missing; the rest say once, few, many or name a class of expanded clone.

>-|few|TRBJ2-5|TRBV5-4
CASSLAGRETQYF
TGTGCCAGCAGCTTGGCCGGACGAGAGACCCAGTACTTC
>-|many|TRBJ1-5|TRBV19
CASMGLYSNQPQHF
TGTGCCAGTATGGGGCTTTATAGCAATCAGCCCCAGCATTTT
>-|many|TRBJ2-1|TRBV5-1
CASSLGASQDEQFF
TGCGCCAGCAGCTTGGGAGCAAGTCAGGATGAGCAGTTCTTC
>TRBD1|-|TRBJ2-3|TRBV20-1
CSGPRDRGTDTQYF
TGCAGTGGTCCGCGGGACAGGGGCACAGATACGCAGTATTTT
>-|many|TRBJ2-2|TRBV2
CASNTGNGELFF
TGTGCCAGCAATACGGGCAACGGGGAGCTGTTTTTT
>-|medium-sized|TRBJ1-2|TRBV6-1
CASSYGRGYGYTF
TGTGCCAGCAGTTACGGGAGGGGGTATGGCTACACCTTC
>-|many|TRBJ1-1|TRBV5-4
CASSLWGGGTEAFF
TGTGCCAGCAGCTTGTGGGGAGGGGGCACTGAAGCTTTCTTT
>-|many|TRBJ2-6|TRBV7-3
CASSRDRSSGANVLTF
TGTGCCAGCAGCCGTGACAGGTCCTCTGGGGCCAACGTCCTGACTTTC
>TRBD1|few|TRBJ1-6|TRBV2
CASTWTGDSPLHF
TGTGCCAGCACCTGGACAGGGGATTCACCCCTCCACTTT
>TRBD1|-|TRBJ1-1|TRBV12-3/TRBV12-4
CASSNRGLDTEAFF
TGTGCCAGCAGTAACAGGGGGCTTGACACTGAAGCTTTCTTT
>TRBD1|few|TRBJ2-1|TRBV11-2
CASSSGPGTGVYNEQFF
TGTGCAAGCAGCTCCGGACCCGGGACAGGGGTCTACAATGAGCAGTTCTTC
>-|few|TRBJ1-2|TRBV24-1
CATSHREGGGYTF
TGTGCCACCTCCCATCGGGAGGGAGGAGGCTACACCTTC
>TRBD1|many|TRBJ2-1|TRBV9
CASRDIRDSSYNEQFF
TGTGCCAGCAGGGACATCCGGGACAGTTCCTACAATGAGCAGTTCTTC
>-|many|TRBJ1-1|TRBV6-1
CASSYGGTPNTEAFF
TGTGCCAGCAGTTACGGGGGTACCCCGAACACTGAAGCTTTCTTT
>-|many|TRBJ1-5|TRBV29-1
CSVVTDSNQPQHF
TGCAGCGTTGTCACCGATAGCAATCAGCCCCAGCATTTT
>-|many|TRBJ2-2|TRBV2
CASNAWGDAGELFF
TGTGCCAGCAATGCTTGGGGGGACGCCGGGGAGCTGTTTTTT
>-|few|TRBJ2-2|TRBV24-1
CATSDATETGELFF
TGTGCCACCAGTGATGCCACAGAGACCGGGGAGCTGTTTTTT
>-|few|TRBJ1-6|TRBV6-1
CASSERGAGSPLHF
TGTGCCAGCAGTGAACGAGGGGCCGGTTCACCCCTCCACTTT
>TRBD2|many|TRBJ2-5|TRBV5-1
CASSLSPGLDQETQYF
TGCGCCAGCAGCTTGTCCCCTGGACTAGACCAAGAGACCCAGTACTTC
>-|medium-sized|TRBJ2-7|TRBV6-5
CASSYSRGRLGEQYF
TGTGCCAGCAGTTACTCGAGGGGGAGGTTGGGCGAGCAGTACTTC
>-|-|TRBJ2-2|TRBV7-3
CASRLGSGADTGELFF
TGTGCCAGCAGATTAGGTTCAGGGGCGGACACCGGGGAGCTGTTTTTT
>TRBD1|many|TRBJ1-3|TRBV18
CASSPYRGSGNTIYF
TGTGCCAGCTCACCATACAGGGGGTCTGGAAACACCATATATTTT